What follows are 22 T cell receptor beta chains derived from one specimen sequenced in a study of T cell responses to AZD1222 COVID-19 vaccine. TCRdb's table, derived via immunoSEQ multiplex PCR, lists solely in-frame clones and lacks some. The sample records 55,000 to 90,000 clones, 82% being singletons. The specimen was peripheral blood, collected on day 0 of AZD1222 vaccination. These receptors were collected from an adult in good health.

The table lists this clone with a few counts. The chain joins TRBV2 to TRBJ1-6; 10 bases are shared with TRBD1. From germline, CDR1 is SNHLY and CDR2 FYNNEI. V was pared by 3 bases and J by 6 bases, with 8 bases of the junction left unmatched. CDR3 length equals 17 residues. As DNA, the CDR3 is TGTGCCAGCAGTGATCAAGGGACAGGGGCGAGTAATTCACCCCTCCACTTT. Translation: CASSDQGTGASNSPLHF.

This chain links TRBV6-5 with TRBJ2-2; D not resolved. The CDR3 sequence is 14 residues long. V lost 0 bases to trimming and J lost 8 bases, with 10 bases between them. Looked up from germline, CDR1 is MNHEY and CDR2 is SVGAGI. CDR3 DNA: TGTGCCAGCAGTTACTCCCGGCCGGAGGGGGAGCTGTTTTTT. Encoded protein: CASSYSRPEGELFF.

This clone showed up just once. The V call is TRBV30, the J call TRBJ1-1; perhaps TRBD1 as D (6 bases). CDR1 is GTSNPN, CDR2 SVGIG, per germline (reference sequence). The CDR3 has 14 amino acids. Between the trimmed V and J ends, which lost 2 bases and 4 bases, there was a span of 14 bases. The CDR3, as DNA: TGTGCCTGGAGTCCAGGGGCTGTCAGCACTGAAGCTTTCTTT. This codes for CAWSPGAVSTEAFF.

The chain combines TRBV2 with TRBJ2-7, with TRBD2 matching over 8 bases. Per germline, CDR1 SNHLY and CDR2 FYNNEI. The CDR3 is 16 amino acids. V was clipped by 0 bases and J by 1 base; unmatched bases: 5. In nucleotides, the CDR3 is TGTGCCAGCAGTGAAGCGCTTACTAGCGGATCCTACGAGCAGTACTTC. Translation: CASSEALTSGSYEQYF.

The rearrangement links TRBV29-1 to TRBJ2-3; 9 bases map to TRBD2. The CDR3 spans 15 residues. Germline CDR1 is SQVTM and CDR2 is ANQGSEA. V trimming: 0 bases; J trimming: 5 bases; junction bases outside the gene matches: 6. The CDR3 DNA follows: TGCAGCGTTGAAGATAAGGCGGGGGGGCAAGATACGCAGTATTTT. It is translated as CSVEDKAGGQDTQYF.

This chain connects TRBV7-8 to TRBJ2-5; D remains unclear. Germline V lookup: CDR1 SGHVS, CDR2 FQNEAQ. CDR3 length equals 14 residues. V lost 2 bases and J lost 2, with 9 bases in between. The CDR3 reads CASSLRAWQETQYF. CDR3 DNA sequence: TGTGCCAGCAGCTTAAGAGCGTGGCAAGAGACCCAGTACTTC.

CDR3 sequence reads: CASSPLGDEQFF. CDR3 in DNA: TGCGCCAGCAGCCCTCTGGGCGATGAGCAGTTCTTC. V gene TRBV5-1 combines with J gene TRBJ2-1, with D unresolved. Germline V CDR1 and CDR2: SGHRS, YFSETQ. V was shortened by 4 bases and J by 8 bases, with 10 bases between the two germline ends. This CDR3 comprises 12 residues. The variable domain in full, completed from reference TRBV5-1 and TRBJ2-1, reads KAGVTQTPRYLIKTRGQQVTLSCSPISGHRSVSWYQQTPGQGLQFLFEYFSETQRNKGNFPGRFSGRQFSNSRSEMNVSTLELGDSALYLCASSPLGDEQFFGPGTRLTVL.

CDR3 protein: CASSRGDFSGNTIYF. CDR3 nucleotide sequence: TGTGCCAGCAGCCGAGGGGACTTCTCTGGAAACACCATATATTTT. V and J are TRBV11-2 and TRBJ1-3; tentatively, D is TRBD1 (5 bases). V lost 5 bases and J 0 bases, leaving 11 bases between the germline ends. The CDR3 has 15 amino acids. CDR1 and CDR2 from the germline V gene are SGHAT and FQNNGV.

This chain links TRBV5-1 with TRBJ2-7, with D hard to call. The germline gives CDR1 SGHRS, CDR2 YFSETQ. The length of the CDR3 is 11 residues. The V gene lost 5 bases and the J gene lost 3 bases, with 6 bases spanning the gap. CDR3 nucleotide sequence: TGCGCCAGCAGTGAACACTACGAGCAGTACTTC. Protein: CASSEHYEQYF. Combining the CDR3 with reference TRBV5-1 and TRBJ2-7 gives the whole variable domain KAGVTQTPRYLIKTRGQQVTLSCSPISGHRSVSWYQQTPGQGLQFLFEYFSETQRNKGNFPGRFSGRQFSNSRSEMNVSTLELGDSALYLCASSEHYEQYFGPGTRLTVT.

Only a few counts were recorded for this clone. The rearrangement links TRBV19 to TRBJ1-2; no definite D call. The germline V gene encodes CDR1 LNHDA and CDR2 SQIVND (reference sequence). The V end lost 3 bases, the J end lost 0 bases, and 23 bases lay between the germline ends. The CDR3 spans 19 residues. In DNA, the CDR3 is TGTGCCAGTAGTATGACCTGGTTGCGGATTAGCGCCTCTAACTATGGCTACACCTTC. This codes for CASSMTWLRISASNYGYTF.

The chain links TRBV6-4 to TRBJ1-1; D is uncertain. This CDR3 is 16 amino acids long. Germline CDR1 is MRHNA and CDR2 is SNTAGT. V was shortened by 7 bases and J by 1 base, with 19 bases between the two germline ends. In DNA, the CDR3 is TGTGCCAGCAAGGTCGGATTACATAGGCGGAACACTGAAGCTTTCTTT. Residues: CASKVGLHRRNTEAFF.

J is TRBJ1-5 and V is TRBV7-2; D not resolved. The CDR3 runs 13 residues. The germline V gene has CDR1 SGHTA and CDR2 FQGNSA. The V gene lost 0 bases and the J gene lost 6 bases, with 6 bases spanning the gap. CDR3 bases: TGTGCCAGCAGCTTAGCAATCCCTCAGCCCCAGCATTTT. It codes for CASSLAIPQPQHF.

The CDR3 coding sequence is TGTGCCAGCAGCTTAGGGACAGGGGGCTCCTACGAGCAGTACTTC. It translates to CASSLGTGGSYEQYF. This sequence joins TRBV5-4 and TRBJ2-7; 11 bases map to TRBD1. This CDR3 is 15 amino acids long. The junction had 1 base not matched to a gene; V was cut back by 2 bases and J by 0 bases. Germline CDR1 SGHNT, CDR2 YYREEE (reference sequence).

The chain combines TRBV4-1 with TRBJ1-6, with unresolved D. The CDR3 runs to 14 residues. CDR1 and CDR2 from the germline V gene are MGHRA and YSYEKL. The germline V and J ends were trimmed by 8 bases and 7 bases, with 15 bases remaining between them. The CDR3 nucleotides read TGCGCCAGCGGCCGGGGATTGGGGAATTCACCCCTCCACTTT. This translates into CASGRGLGNSPLHF.

The sample holds one count of this clone. The chain carries TRBV11-3 and TRBJ1-6; 10 bases are a match to TRBD1. Germline trimming cut 4 bases from V and 7 bases from J; bases unmatched to any gene: 4. The V gene's germline CDR1 is SGHNT and CDR2 YENEEA. The CDR3 spans 15 residues. The CDR3 nucleotides read TGTGCCAGCAGCTCCCTGACAGGGGGCAATTCACCCCTCCACTTT. Protein product: CASSSLTGGNSPLHF.

This rearrangement joins TRBV14 to TRBJ1-3, with TRBD1 identical over 8 bases. CDR1 SGHDN and CDR2 FVKESK come from the germline V gene. The trim removed 3 bases at V and 2 bases at J, leaving 6 bases unmatched. This CDR3 region has 16 residues. The CDR3 sequence is CASSQKTGDTGNTIYF. DNA of the CDR3: TGTGCCAGCAGCCAGAAGACAGGGGATACTGGAAACACCATATATTTT.

The J gene is TRBJ2-5, the V gene TRBV30; 11 bases are shared with TRBD1. This CDR3 contains 15 residues. After removal of 3 bases from V and 6 bases from J, the junction contained 9 bases not matched to a gene. In germline, CDR1 is GTSNPN, CDR2 SVGIG (reference sequence). For the CDR3, the DNA is TGTGCCTGGAGGTCGGGGACAGGGGGATGGAAGACCCAGTACTTC. This gives the protein CAWRSGTGGWKTQYF.

V and J are TRBV2 and TRBJ1-6; TRBD1 might be the D (6 bases). CDR3 length equals 12 residues. Germline loops: CDR1 SNHLY, CDR2 FYNNEI. Trimming stripped 7 bases from V and 8 bases from J, with 9 bases between. CDR3 residues: CASNRVDSPLHF. The CDR3, as DNA: TGTGCCAGCAACAGGGTAGATTCACCCCTCCACTTT.

This clone was seen a few times. J is TRBJ2-5 and V is TRBV6-2 or TRBV6-3; D uncertain. Trimming removed 5 bases at V and 5 bases at J, with 18 bases between. Germline CDR1 is MNHEY and CDR2 is SVGEGT. This CDR3 region has 15 residues. CDR3 residues: CASSRADGRRETQYF. In DNA, the CDR3 is TGTGCCAGCAGTCGCGCGGACGGCCGACGGGAGACCCAGTACTTC.

The V and J genes are TRBV7-6 and TRBJ2-7; TRBD2 is a possible D gene (7 bases). The CDR3 runs to 13 residues. The germline V and J ends were trimmed by 1 base and 7 bases, with 11 bases remaining between them. Germline loops: CDR1 SGHVS, CDR2 FNYEAQ. CDR3 nucleotide sequence: TGTGCCAGCAGCTTAGAGGGGGGGTTGGAGCAGTACTTC. Its protein is CASSLEGGLEQYF.

The chain combines TRBV11-3 with TRBJ1-1; D gene ambiguous. Trimming pared 5 bases from V and 1 base from J, leaving 5 bases between. Germline CDR1 SGHNT, CDR2 YENEEA. CDR3 size: 12 residues. In DNA, the CDR3 is TGTGCCAGCAGCCAAAGGAACACTGAAGCTTTCTTT. It encodes CASSQRNTEAFF.

The chain is built from TRBV19 and TRBJ1-1, with 8 bases aligning to TRBD1. The CDR3 has 13 amino acids. Germline CDR1 LNHDA, CDR2 SQIVND (reference sequence). V lost 5 bases and J lost 7; bases outside the gene matches: 6. The CDR3 nucleotides read TGTGCCAGTAGTGTCGACAGGGGAAATGAAGCTTTCTTT. This encodes CASSVDRGNEAFF.